This T cell receptor beta chain emerged from a study of blood T cell repertoires in COVID-19. Study at large: COVID-19 samples collected from the United States, Italy and Spain covered acute and convalescent phases. The analysed material was cDNA or gDNA that came from T cells, B-cell-depleted T cells, or PBMCs.

This CDR3 has 13 amino acids. CDR1 SGHVS and CDR2 FNYEAQ come from the germline V gene. Trimming took off 5 bases at V and 8 bases at J, with 10 bases between the two ends. TCRdb's table, derived via immunoSEQ multiplex PCR, lists solely in-frame clones and lacks some. The sample holds roughly 250,000 clones, about 90% seen once. V and J are TRBV7-6 and TRBJ1-6; maybe TRBD1 (6 bases). The receptor was isolated from a woman in her fifties or sixties with acute or convalescent COVID-19. What was sequenced was peripheral blood. The CDR3 DNA sequence: TGTGCCAGCAGCCTGAAGGGGGATTCACCCCTCCACTTT. This encodes CASSLKGDSPLHF. The whole variable domain, remainder taken from reference TRBV7-6 and TRBJ1-6, is GAGVSQSPRYKVTKRGQDVALRCDPISGHVSLYWYRQALGQGPEFLTYFNYEAQQDKSGLPNDRFSAERPEGSISTLTIQRTEQRDSAMYRCASSLKGDSPLHFGNGTRLTVT.